The 16 T cell receptor beta chains below come from one sample, sequenced in a study of shared clonotypes between healthy human individuals. Libraries were prepared by immunoSEQ multiplex PCR; TCRdb keeps only in-frame clonotypes and omits some of them. The repertoire consists of some 2.1 million clones, with 85% to 95% occurring once and the leading ten covering about 1.6%. Naive CD8 cells, CD45RO-negative and positively selected for CCR7, excluded terminally differentiated effector memory CD45RA+ cells. Sequenced input: naive CD8+ T cells from PBMCs. These receptors were obtained from a young man in good health. Some clones in this sample may be carry-over from other donors' samples.

The chain recombines TRBV27 with TRBJ2-1; D is uncertain. V was cut by 3 bases and J by 2 bases, with 11 bases left in between. This CDR3 comprises 15 residues. Germline CDR1 reads MNHEY; CDR2 reads SMNVEV (reference sequence). The CDR3 reads CASSFSPRAYNEQFF. In nucleotides, the CDR3 is TGTGCCAGCAGTTTCTCTCCTAGGGCCTACAATGAGCAGTTCTTC.

The V gene is TRBV18, the J gene TRBJ2-7; D gene ambiguous. The ends were cut back, 2 bases at V and 4 bases at J, with 12 bases in the middle. The CDR3 loop spans 14 amino acids. Germline assignment: CDR1 KGHSH and CDR2 LQKENI. CDR3 protein: CASSPDRWGYEQYF. The CDR3, as DNA: TGTGCCAGCTCACCAGACCGGTGGGGTTACGAGCAGTACTTC.

The table lists this clone with a count of one. This specimen includes other DNA sequences encoding the same CDR3. The rearrangement joins TRBV9 to TRBJ2-2, with TRBD2 identical over 8 bases. This CDR3 region has 15 residues. Per the germline V gene, CDR1 is SGDLS and CDR2 is YYNGEE. The J segment lost 2 bases and the V segment lost 3 bases, leaving 3 bases of the junction unmatched. CDR3 residues: CASSGTSGNTGELFF. CDR3 DNA sequence: TGTGCCAGCAGCGGCACTAGCGGCAACACCGGGGAGCTGTTTTTT. The complete variable domain, with remaining parts taken from reference TRBV9 and TRBJ2-2, reads DSGVTQTPKHLITATGQRVTLRCSPRSGDLSVYWYQQSLDQGLQFLIQYYNGEERAKGNILERFSAQQFPDLHSELNLSSLELGDSALYFCASSGTSGNTGELFFGEGSRLTVL.

V usage is TRBV11-2 and J usage is TRBJ2-7, with D perhaps TRBD1 or TRBD2 (5 bases each). CDR1 SGHAT and CDR2 FQNNGV come from the germline V gene. This CDR3 contains 15 residues. The V end was cut by 4 bases, the J end by 6 bases, with 19 bases between. CDR3 loop: CASSSTGTDLREQYF. As DNA, the CDR3 is TGTGCCAGCAGCTCAACCGGGACGGACCTCCGCGAGCAGTACTTC.

The chain uses TRBV6-4 and TRBJ1-5; D is unresolved. Looked up from germline, CDR1 is MRHNA and CDR2 is SNTAGT. V was shortened by 8 bases and J by 2 bases, with 16 bases between the two germline ends. This CDR3 spans 15 amino acids. CDR3 DNA sequence: TGTGCCAGCGCGCCCGAGCCTGGGGGCAATCAGCCCCAGCATTTT. This sequence encodes CASAPEPGGNQPQHF.

This CDR3 is CASSVAPQGRVDEQYF. CDR3 in DNA: TGTGCCAGCAGCGTAGCCCCACAGGGTCGGGTGGACGAGCAGTACTTC. The gene calls are TRBV9 and TRBJ2-7; possible D gene TRBD1, 6 bases. V lost 0 bases and J 5 bases, leaving 18 bases between the germline ends. The length of the CDR3 is 16 residues. From germline, CDR1 is SGDLS and CDR2 YYNGEE.

The chain joins TRBV28 to TRBJ1-1, with 8 bases identical to TRBD1. The germline V gene encodes CDR1 MDHEN and CDR2 SYDVKM. The J segment lost 4 bases and the V segment lost 5 bases, leaving 9 bases of the junction unmatched. The CDR3 runs to 15 residues. CDR3 bases: TGTGCCAGCAGTATCCAGGGGGCGCATCGCACTGAAGCTTTCTTT. It is translated as CASSIQGAHRTEAFF.

The rearrangement joins TRBV29-1 to TRBJ2-2, with a possible D match to TRBD1 (5 bases). V was shortened by 3 bases and J by 6 bases, with 11 bases between the two germline ends. CDR1 is SQVTM, CDR2 ANQGSEA, per germline. The CDR3 contains 13 residues. Written as DNA, the CDR3 is TGCAGCGTTGAGAAGGGGTTCCCCGGGGAGCTGTTTTTT. It is translated as CSVEKGFPGELFF.

This clone showed up just once. V is TRBV19 and J is TRBJ2-2; 7 bases line up with TRBD2. After removal of 5 bases from V and 5 bases from J, the junction contained 20 bases not matched to a gene. The CDR3 has 19 amino acids. Germline V gene data show CDR1 as LNHDA and CDR2 as SQIVND (reference sequence). The CDR3 sequence is CASSGLPSGLQQPTGELFF. CDR3 DNA: TGTGCCAGTAGTGGACTGCCTAGCGGACTCCAACAACCGACCGGGGAGCTGTTTTTT.

The rearrangement links TRBV11-2 to TRBJ2-2; tentatively, D is TRBD1 (5 bases). Germline CDR1 and CDR2: SGHAT and FQNNGV. V gave up 4 bases and J gave up 4 bases, with 16 bases separating them. The length of the CDR3 is 16 residues. The CDR3 DNA reads TGTGCCAGCAGCTCTCCCGGTCAGGGCCCCACCGGGGAGCTGTTTTTT. This translates into CASSSPGQGPTGELFF.

This clone appeared once. The gene calls are TRBV5-1 and TRBJ1-1, with 8 bases matching TRBD1. The V segment lost 0 bases and the J segment 4 bases; nucleotides outside the gene matches: 14. Germline V gene data show CDR1 as SGHRS and CDR2 as YFSETQ. The CDR3 covers 18 residues. CDR3 region: CASSLGWGRGHESTEAFF. CDR3 sequence (DNA): TGCGCCAGCAGCTTGGGGTGGGGCAGGGGGCATGAGAGCACTGAAGCTTTCTTT.

The chain joins TRBV18 to TRBJ2-3; D is uncertain. The ends were cut back, 6 bases at V and 2 bases at J, with 18 bases in the middle. The CDR3 totals 16 residues. The V gene's germline CDR1 is KGHSH and CDR2 LQKENI. Here the CDR3 reads CASSPSLADITDTQYF. Here the CDR3 DNA reads TGTGCCAGCTCGCCCTCGCTTGCGGATATCACAGATACGCAGTATTTT.

V and J are TRBV7-6 and TRBJ2-7; D is possibly TRBD2 (5 bases). The CDR3 contains 13 residues. The ends were cut back, 1 base at V and 7 bases at J, with 11 bases in the middle. From germline, CDR1 is SGHVS and CDR2 FNYEAQ. The CDR3 coding sequence is TGTGCCAGCAGCTTAGATAGGACTGCGGAGCAGTACTTC. It yields the protein CASSLDRTAEQYF.

This sequence joins TRBV7-8 and TRBJ2-1; D remains ambiguous. Germline CDR1 SGHVS, CDR2 FQNEAQ. The CDR3 sequence is 13 residues long. Trimming left V 4 bases short and J 5 bases short, with 9 bases between. The CDR3 region is CASSYGPNNEQFF. The CDR3 region has the DNA TGTGCCAGCAGCTACGGACCAAACAATGAGCAGTTCTTC.

This sequence joins TRBV15 and TRBJ2-6; 7 bases map to TRBD1. CDR1 and CDR2 from the germline V gene are LNHNV and YYDKDF (reference sequence). CDR3 length: 19 amino acids. The trim removed 1 base at V and 0 bases at J, leaving 9 bases unmatched. CDR3 coding DNA: TGTGCCACCAGCAGAGGGGCCGGGACAGATCGCTCTGGGGCCAACGTCCTGACTTTC. Translating gives CATSRGAGTDRSGANVLTF.

The J gene is TRBJ2-7, the V gene TRBV13; 16 positions match TRBD2. The CDR3 is 16 residues long. The V and J ends lost 4 bases and 1 base, in that order; junction bases with no gene match: 1. Germline-derived CDR1 and CDR2 are PRHDT and FYEKMQ (reference sequence). This CDR3 reads CASSSGLAGGSYEQYF. CDR3 DNA: TGTGCCAGCAGCTCGGGACTAGCGGGAGGGTCCTACGAGCAGTACTTC.